A selection of T cell receptor beta chains follows, all from one sample in a study of blood T cell repertoires in COVID-19. Produced via immunoSEQ multiplex PCR; TCRdb's table is partial and in-frame only. The table records fewer than 110,000 clones, roughly nine tenths of them present only once. The material sequenced was peripheral blood. These receptors originate from a man aged 40-50 years with active or convalescent COVID-19. Both conserved end residues are part of each CDR3. D genes are given only for firm matches. Not every row has a clone size; where given, it reads once, few, many or a size class.

abundance: .
d_gene: .
j_gene: TRBJ1-2
v_gene: TRBV3-1/TRBV3-2
CDR3aa: CASSQQGRGLSYGYTF
CDR3nt: TGTGCCAGCAGCCAACAGGGGCGAGGCCTATCCTATGGCTACACCTTC

abundance: .
d_gene: .
j_gene: TRBJ2-1
v_gene: TRBV6-5
CDR3aa: CASRRTPNEQFF
CDR3nt: TGTGCCAGCAGGCGGACACCTAATGAGCAGTTCTTC

abundance: .
d_gene: .
j_gene: TRBJ2-2
v_gene: TRBV19
CDR3aa: CASSRGHVTGELFF
CDR3nt: TGTGCCAGTAGCCGGGGTCATGTTACCGGGGAGCTGTTTTTT

abundance: .
d_gene: .
j_gene: TRBJ1-1
v_gene: TRBV27
CDR3aa: CASRTGDRIGVTEAFF
CDR3nt: TGTGCCAGCAGAACAGGTGATAGAATAGGGGTAACTGAAGCTTTCTTT

abundance: .
d_gene: TRBD2
j_gene: TRBJ2-3
v_gene: TRBV9
CDR3aa: CASSVAAGDPVDTQYF
CDR3nt: TGTGCCAGCAGCGTAGCAGCGGGAGATCCGGTAGATACGCAGTATTTT

abundance: .
d_gene: .
j_gene: TRBJ1-6
v_gene: TRBV19
CDR3aa: CASSDRTGSSYNSPLHF
CDR3nt: TGTGCCAGTAGTGACCGGACGGGGAGCTCCTATAATTCACCCCTCCACTTT

abundance: once
d_gene: TRBD1
j_gene: TRBJ2-7
v_gene: TRBV30
CDR3aa: CASTLSGQRYEQYF
CDR3nt: TGTGCCTCGACTTTGTCGGGACAGAGATACGAGCAGTACTTC

abundance: once
d_gene: .
j_gene: TRBJ1-1
v_gene: TRBV10-3
CDR3aa: CAISTVLYTEAFF
CDR3nt: TGTGCCATCAGTACAGTACTCTACACTGAAGCTTTCTTT

abundance: few
d_gene: .
j_gene: TRBJ1-1
v_gene: TRBV6-6
CDR3aa: CASSRWGGRAVNTEAFF
CDR3nt: TGTGCCAGCAGTCGTTGGGGGGGCAGGGCTGTGAACACTGAAGCTTTCTTT

abundance: .
d_gene: TRBD2
j_gene: TRBJ2-7
v_gene: TRBV5-1
CDR3aa: CASSSRGSSHEQYF
CDR3nt: TGCGCCAGCAGCTCCCGCGGGAGTTCCCACGAGCAGTACTTC

abundance: once
d_gene: .
j_gene: TRBJ2-5
v_gene: TRBV9
CDR3aa: CASSKSRDTRQETQYF
CDR3nt: TGTGCCAGCAGCAAATCCCGGGACACCAGACAAGAGACCCAGTACTTC

abundance: .
d_gene: TRBD1
j_gene: TRBJ1-2
v_gene: TRBV28
CDR3aa: CASSSGTGVPIGYGYTF
CDR3nt: TGTGCCAGCAGTTCGGGGACAGGGGTGCCAATTGGCTACGGCTACACCTTC

abundance: .
d_gene: .
j_gene: TRBJ1-3
v_gene: TRBV28
CDR3aa: CASRGGGLSSGNTIYF
CDR3nt: TGTGCCAGCAGGGGAGGGGGGTTGAGCTCTGGAAACACCATATATTTT

abundance: .
d_gene: .
j_gene: TRBJ1-4
v_gene: TRBV15
CDR3aa: CATSRDPTVGLEKLFF
CDR3nt: TGTGCCACCAGCAGAGATCCGACAGTGGGCTTGGAAAAACTGTTTTTT

abundance: .
d_gene: TRBD2
j_gene: TRBJ2-1
v_gene: TRBV7-9
CDR3aa: CASSHGLAGDNEQFF
CDR3nt: TGTGCCAGCAGCCATGGACTAGCGGGAGACAATGAGCAGTTCTTC

abundance: .
d_gene: .
j_gene: TRBJ2-3
v_gene: TRBV7-3
CDR3aa: CASSPGGPSSTDTQYF
CDR3nt: TGTGCCAGCAGTCCAGGAGGTCCCTCTAGCACAGATACGCAGTATTTT

abundance: once
d_gene: .
j_gene: TRBJ1-1
v_gene: TRBV18
CDR3aa: CASSPLQGRNTEAFF
CDR3nt: TGTGCCAGCTCACCTCTCCAGGGTAGGAACACTGAAGCTTTCTTT

abundance: .
d_gene: TRBD1
j_gene: TRBJ2-7
v_gene: TRBV7-2
CDR3aa: CASGKGALNYEQYF
CDR3nt: TGTGCCAGCGGCAAGGGGGCCCTTAACTACGAGCAGTACTTC

abundance: .
d_gene: .
j_gene: TRBJ2-1
v_gene: TRBV5-1
CDR3aa: CASSLEGGGPYNEQFF
CDR3nt: TGCGCCAGCAGCTTGGAAGGCGGAGGCCCCTACAATGAGCAGTTCTTC

abundance: .
d_gene: TRBD2
j_gene: TRBJ2-1
v_gene: TRBV7-9
CDR3aa: CASSSLGLAGGPEQFF
CDR3nt: TGTGCCAGCAGCTCACTGGGACTAGCGGGAGGGCCGGAGCAGTTCTTC

abundance: .
d_gene: TRBD1
j_gene: TRBJ2-7
v_gene: TRBV5-4
CDR3aa: CASSWTGNSAYEQYF
CDR3nt: TGTGCCAGCAGCTGGACAGGGAACTCTGCCTACGAGCAGTACTTC

abundance: medium-sized
d_gene: TRBD1
j_gene: TRBJ2-7
v_gene: TRBV30
CDR3aa: CAWSVVGGQTHEQYF
CDR3nt: TGTGCCTGGAGTGTAGTAGGGGGACAGACCCACGAGCAGTACTTC

abundance: .
d_gene: TRBD1
j_gene: TRBJ2-7
v_gene: TRBV28
CDR3aa: CASRLGTASMEQYF
CDR3nt: TGTGCCAGCCGCTTAGGGACAGCCAGTATGGAGCAGTACTTC

abundance: .
d_gene: TRBD1
j_gene: TRBJ2-5
v_gene: TRBV5-1
CDR3aa: CASSLGGTGPGQETQYF
CDR3nt: TGCGCCAGCAGCTTGGGGGGGACAGGCCCGGGTCAAGAGACCCAGTACTTC

abundance: .
d_gene: TRBD1
j_gene: TRBJ1-1
v_gene: TRBV12-5
CDR3aa: CASGSDRGTTEAFF
CDR3nt: TGTGCTAGTGGTTCGGACAGGGGGACCACTGAAGCTTTCTTT

abundance: .
d_gene: .
j_gene: TRBJ1-1
v_gene: TRBV25-1
CDR3aa: CASSDRNRWEAFF
CDR3nt: TGTGCCAGCAGTGACCGTAACCGTTGGGAGGCTTTCTTT